This passage covers 5 T cell receptor beta chains from one sample sequenced in a study of T cells in pancreatic ductal adenocarcinoma. Clones were read by immunoSEQ multiplex PCR, and TCRdb kept only the in-frame ones, dropping some. In the table there are approximately 19,000 clones, around nine tenths of which are singletons. Surgery without prior neoadjuvant therapy was the treatment of the selected pancreatic ductal adenocarcinoma patients. The sequencing input was PBMCs. The receptors come from a human donor with pancreatic ductal adenocarcinoma.

The rearrangement joins TRBV28 to TRBJ1-1, with D uncertain. V was pared by 5 bases and J by 0 bases, with 13 bases between. Germline V gene lookup returns CDR1 MDHEN and CDR2 SYDVKM. The CDR3 has 15 amino acids. The CDR3 protein is CASSRPAGMNTEAFF. In nucleotides, the CDR3 is TGTGCCAGCAGTCGACCCGCGGGGATGAACACTGAAGCTTTCTTT.

This rearrangement joins TRBV30 to TRBJ2-3; maybe TRBD2 (6 bases). In germline, CDR1 is GTSNPN, CDR2 SVGIG (reference sequence). Trimming took off 5 bases at V and 3 bases at J, with 15 bases between the two ends. The CDR3 loop spans 14 amino acids. The CDR3 coding sequence is TGTGCCTGGGGGGGGAAAGGGTGGACAGATACGCAGTATTTT. Amino acid sequence: CAWGGKGWTDTQYF.

The chain is built from TRBV5-6 and TRBJ1-1, with 9 bases identical to TRBD1. The length of the CDR3 is 15 residues. J was trimmed by 5 bases and V by 4 bases; bases with no gene match: 9. In germline, CDR1 is SGHDT, CDR2 YYEEEE. In DNA, the CDR3 is TGTGCCAGCAGCATTAACGGACAGGGGCGGACTGAAGCTTTCTTT. Its translation: CASSINGQGRTEAFF.

The J gene is TRBJ2-2, the V gene TRBV27, with D perhaps TRBD2 (6 bases). This CDR3 spans 13 amino acids. With 3 bases removed from V and 7 bases from J, the gap between germline ends came to 9 bases. Germline assignment: CDR1 MNHEY and CDR2 SMNVEV (reference sequence). CDR3 sequence: CASSLGGHGELFF. For the CDR3, the DNA is TGTGCCAGCAGTTTGGGGGGTCACGGGGAGCTGTTTTTT.

The chain links TRBV7-3 to TRBJ2-3; 9 nucleotides match TRBD2. Germline V lookup: CDR1 SGHTA, CDR2 FQGTGA. V trimming: 2 bases; J trimming: 5 bases; junction bases outside the gene matches: 5. This CDR3 is built from 15 residues. CDR3 sequence: CASSLAGGPEDTQYF. The CDR3 DNA reads TGTGCCAGCAGCTTAGCGGGGGGGCCGGAAGATACGCAGTATTTT.